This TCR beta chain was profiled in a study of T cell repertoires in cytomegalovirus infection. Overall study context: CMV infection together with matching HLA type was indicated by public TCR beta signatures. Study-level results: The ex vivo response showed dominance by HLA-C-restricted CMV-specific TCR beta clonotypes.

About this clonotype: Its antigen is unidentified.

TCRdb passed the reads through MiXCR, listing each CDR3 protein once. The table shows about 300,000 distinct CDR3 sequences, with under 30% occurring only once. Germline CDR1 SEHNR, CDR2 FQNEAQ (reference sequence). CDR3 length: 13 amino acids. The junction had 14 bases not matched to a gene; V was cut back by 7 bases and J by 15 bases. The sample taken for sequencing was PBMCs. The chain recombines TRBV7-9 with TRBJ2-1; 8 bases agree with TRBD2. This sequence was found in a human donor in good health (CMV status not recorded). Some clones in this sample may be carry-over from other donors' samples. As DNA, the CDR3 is TGTGCCAGCACCGTGAGTGCGGGACTAGTTGCGTTCTTC. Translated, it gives CASTVSAGLVAFF. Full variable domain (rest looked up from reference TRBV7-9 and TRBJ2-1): DTGVSQNPRHKITKRGQNVTFRCDPISEHNRLYWYRQTLGQGPEFLTYFQNEAQLEKSRLLSDRFSAERPKGSFSTLEIQRTEQGDSAMYLCASTVSAGLVAFFGPGTRLTVL.